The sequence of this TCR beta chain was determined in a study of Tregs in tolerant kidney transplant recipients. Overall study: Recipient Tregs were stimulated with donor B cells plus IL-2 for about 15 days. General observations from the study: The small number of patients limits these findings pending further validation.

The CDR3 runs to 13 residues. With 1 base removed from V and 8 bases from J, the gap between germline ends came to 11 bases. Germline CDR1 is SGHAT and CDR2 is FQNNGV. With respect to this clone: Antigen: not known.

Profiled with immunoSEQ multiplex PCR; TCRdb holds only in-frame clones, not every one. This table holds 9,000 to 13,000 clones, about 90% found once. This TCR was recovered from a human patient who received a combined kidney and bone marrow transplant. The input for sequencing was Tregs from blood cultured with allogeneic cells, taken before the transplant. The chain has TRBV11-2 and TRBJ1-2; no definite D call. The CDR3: CASSLGPSWGYTF. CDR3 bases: TGTGCCAGCAGCTTAGGTCCCAGTTGGGGCTACACCTTC.